The sequence of this T cell receptor (beta chain) was determined in a study of T cell responses to AZD1222 COVID-19 vaccine. Study-level results: White British people made up most donors, females outnumbered males, and clonal diversity was possibly underestimated.

The CDR3 is made up of 14 amino acids. V lost 8 bases to trimming and J lost 1 base; unmatched junction nucleotides: 7. Germline V gene sequence: CDR1 ENHRY, CDR2 SYGVKD. Turning to this clone: Its specificity is not known.

The assay was immunoSEQ multiplex PCR, and TCRdb's table has in-frame clones only and misses some. The profile shows approximately 150,000 clones, under 95% of them singletons. The sample consisted of peripheral blood, taken on day 0 of MenACWY control vaccination. The chain links TRBV10-3 to TRBJ1-1; 7 bases match TRBD1. This clonotype originated in an adult in good health. In DNA, the CDR3 is TGTGCCATCGCGACGGGACAGACGAACACTGAAGCTTTCTTT. It is translated as CAIATGQTNTEAFF.